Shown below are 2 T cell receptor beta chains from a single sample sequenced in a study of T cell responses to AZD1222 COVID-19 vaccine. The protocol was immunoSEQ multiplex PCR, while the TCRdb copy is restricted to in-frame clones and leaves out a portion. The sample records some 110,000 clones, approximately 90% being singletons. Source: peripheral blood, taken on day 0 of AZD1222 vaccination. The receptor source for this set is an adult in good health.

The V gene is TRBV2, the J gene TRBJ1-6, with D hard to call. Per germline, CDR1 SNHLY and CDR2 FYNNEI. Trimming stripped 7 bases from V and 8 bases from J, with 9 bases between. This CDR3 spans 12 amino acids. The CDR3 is CASTPGDSPLHF. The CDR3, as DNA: TGTGCCAGCACCCCCGGGGATTCACCCCTCCACTTT.

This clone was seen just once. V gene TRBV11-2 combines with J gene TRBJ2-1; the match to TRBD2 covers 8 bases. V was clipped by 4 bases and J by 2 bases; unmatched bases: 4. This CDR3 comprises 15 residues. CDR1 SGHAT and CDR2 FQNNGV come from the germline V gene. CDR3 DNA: TGTGCCAGCAGCTCAAGCGGGAGTACCTACAATGAGCAGTTCTTC. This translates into CASSSSGSTYNEQFF.